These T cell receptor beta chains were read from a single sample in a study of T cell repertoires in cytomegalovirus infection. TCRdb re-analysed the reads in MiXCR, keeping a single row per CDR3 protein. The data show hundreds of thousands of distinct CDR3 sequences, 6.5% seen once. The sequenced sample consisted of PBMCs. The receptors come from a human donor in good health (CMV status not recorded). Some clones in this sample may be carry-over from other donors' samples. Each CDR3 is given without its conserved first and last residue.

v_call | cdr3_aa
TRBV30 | AWSLQGVNQPQH
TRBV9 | ASSIERGPQETQY
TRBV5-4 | ASSPGGPSYNEQF
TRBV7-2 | ASSPSGDSFYGYT
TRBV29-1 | SVVVGNQPQH
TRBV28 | ASSLHLEWY
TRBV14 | ASSQDGTPYNEQF
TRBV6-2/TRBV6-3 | ASSLIRHGAGNQPQH
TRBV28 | ASKPRSGTGTNTEAF
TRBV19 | ASSSTGGYEQY
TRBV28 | ASSFRDGYT
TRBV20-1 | SARGRLSTDGYT
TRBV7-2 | ASSPTTGVFDSPLH
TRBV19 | ASSRSGTSAYNEQF
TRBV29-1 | SVEGGQGTYEQY
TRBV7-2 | ASRSGTLSYGYT
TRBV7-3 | ASSATGLYGYT
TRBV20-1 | SAPGTIGEKLF
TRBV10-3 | AITSASGSYNEQF
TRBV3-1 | ASSQYTSGDYEQY
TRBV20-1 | SARAGSNTEAF
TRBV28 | ASSLFRRTASGTEAF
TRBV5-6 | ASSLYGVFFYGYT
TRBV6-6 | ASSWGEMNTEAF
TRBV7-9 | ASSANYGTDITYGYT
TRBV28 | ASSKTQGAGKQPQH
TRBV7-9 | ASSTPDRVNTEAF
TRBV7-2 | ASSLISGGWDEAF
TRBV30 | AWSVRGLSSYNEQF